What follows are 4 T cell receptor beta chains derived from one specimen sequenced in a study of neurological immune-mediated disorders (dated by TCRdb to the late 2010s). The library was generated by 5' RACE. Sequencing was carried out with an Illumina HiSeq 2500. The public sequencing data were trimmed at Q25 with fastp and processed into clonotypes with MiXCR by TCRdb, which kept only in-frame beta chains. A single entry per CDR3 protein holds the most common genes and DNA from its merged rows. Within this sample are roughly 55,000 distinct CDR3 sequences, with roughly 17% of them counted one time only. Of the sample, roughly 4.4% falls within the top ten clones. Source material: PBMCs. The receptors originated from a man aged 55 to 70 in good health.

With regard to this clonotype: Germline is not matched at one junction end, which may reflect a read error. The genes are TRBV7-9 and TRBJ2-5; the D gene is possibly TRBD1 (5 bases). The germline gives CDR1 SEHNR, CDR2 FQNEAQ (reference sequence). The CDR3 sequence is 15 residues long. The CDR3: CASSLGERGTETQYF. CDR3 bases: TGTGCCAGCAGCTTAGGGGAAAGGGGTACGGAGACACAGTACTTC.

This clonotype was counted at least ten times. The chain carries TRBV5-1 and TRBJ1-4, with D possibly matching TRBD1 (5 bases). This CDR3 has 15 amino acids. The germline V gene encodes CDR1 SGHRS and CDR2 YFSETQ. V was pared by 4 bases and J by 4 bases, with 14 bases between. This CDR3 reads CASSAGTGINEKLFF. DNA for the CDR3: TGCGCCAGCAGCGCAGGGACGGGAATTAATGAAAAACTGTTTTTT.

This clonotype was seen many times. This rearrangement joins TRBV14 to TRBJ2-7, with D tentatively TRBD1 (6 bases). Trimming took off 4 bases at V and 7 bases at J, with 11 bases between the two ends. The length of the CDR3 is 12 residues. Looked up from germline, CDR1 is SGHDN and CDR2 is FVKESK. CDR3 amino acids: CASSRAQGEQYF. CDR3 DNA sequence: TGTGCCAGCAGCCGAGCTCAGGGGGAGCAGTACTTC.

This clonotype has ten or more counts. The rearrangement uses TRBV5-1 and TRBJ1-1; 9 positions agree with TRBD1. Germline loops: CDR1 SGHRS, CDR2 YFSETQ. V dropped 6 bases and J dropped 1; count of bases not matched to a gene: 10. The CDR3 is 16 residues long. This CDR3 reads CASTAWGQGGNTEAFF. Here the CDR3 DNA reads TGCGCCAGCACCGCTTGGGGACAGGGAGGGAACACTGAAGCTTTCTTT.